This T cell receptor beta chain stems from a study of CD8 T cells in ankylosing spondylitis. From germline, CDR1 is SGHDN and CDR2 FVKESK. V was pared by 3 bases and J by 0 bases, with 10 bases between. The CDR3 has 15 amino acids. 5'-RACE, quantitative and with molecular barcodes, yielded the TCR beta libraries. In TCRdb, the 5' RACE reads were re-called with MiXCR into one record per CDR3 protein. The repertoire consists of roughly 97,000 distinct CDR3 sequences, with about 8.5% occurring once and the leading ten covering about a tenth. This clonotype has a count of ten or more. Its antigen is not identified. Whole-study results and caveats: It was reported that disease-linked clones were significantly enriched in matched ankylosing spondylitis synovial fluid. A TCR beta motif of roughly eight highly homologous variants seemed to mark ankylosing spondylitis blood.

Sequencing was carried out using blood, either unsorted or a sorted T cell fraction (not recorded which). The chain combines TRBV14 with TRBJ2-3; D remains unclear. The sequence was collected from a male donor with ankylosing spondylitis or in good health (not recorded which). The CDR3 DNA follows: TGTGCCAGCAGCCATTGGCACTCTAGCACAGATACGCAGTATTTT. Translation: CASSHWHSSTDTQYF.